These 31 T cell receptor beta chains were sequenced from one sample in a study of tumor-infiltrating lymphocytes in localized non-small cell lung cancer. Profiled with immunoSEQ multiplex PCR; TCRdb holds only in-frame clones, not every one. The table lists about 7,200 clones, less than 80% of them singletons. Input material: lung tumor tissue. These receptors all stem from a human donor with non-small cell lung cancer.

The genes are TRBV2 and TRBJ2-3, with D maybe TRBD1 (7 bases). Germline V CDR1 and CDR2: SNHLY, FYNNEI. The CDR3 is made up of 15 amino acids. The V end was cut by 2 bases, the J end by 7 bases, with 16 bases between. The CDR3 sequence: CASSEKGAGKNTQYF. The DNA of the CDR3 is TGTGCCAGCAGTGAAAAGGGGGCGGGAAAAAATACGCAGTATTTT.

The chain links TRBV6-4 to TRBJ1-1, with D perhaps TRBD1 (6 bases). Looked up from germline, CDR1 is MRHNA and CDR2 is SNTAGT. The V end was cut by 5 bases, the J end by 2 bases, with 12 bases between. The CDR3 extends over 14 amino acids. The CDR3 reads CASSQTGSNTEAFF. The DNA of the CDR3 is TGTGCCAGCAGTCAGACAGGTTCCAACACTGAAGCTTTCTTT.

The chain links TRBV19 to TRBJ2-3; D is undetermined. This CDR3 region has 14 residues. V was shortened by 7 bases and J by 7 bases, with 18 bases between the two germline ends. From germline, CDR1 is LNHDA and CDR2 SQIVND (reference sequence). The CDR3, as DNA: TGTGCCAGTAAAGAGGACCCTGGTGTGAATACGCAGTATTTT. Translation gives CASKEDPGVNTQYF.

The rearrangement links TRBV11-2 to TRBJ1-6; tentative D call: TRBD1 (6 bases). The V gene's germline CDR1 is SGHAT and CDR2 FQNNGV. V shed 5 bases and J shed 9 bases, with 17 bases lying between them. The CDR3 runs 15 residues. As DNA, the CDR3 is TGTGCCAGCAGCCCCGGGGGGGGGCTAAGTTCACCCCTCCACTTT. Amino acids: CASSPGGGLSSPLHF.

The V gene is TRBV19, the J gene TRBJ1-2; D gene ambiguous. The germline gives CDR1 LNHDA, CDR2 SQIVND (reference sequence). The CDR3 extends over 15 amino acids. Trimming left V 6 bases short and J 2 bases short, with 16 bases between. The DNA for the CDR3 is TGTGCCAGTAGCGAAACCTCGGTGAGAAACTATGGCTACACCTTC. Its protein product is CASSETSVRNYGYTF.

This chain joins TRBV28 and TRBJ2-7; 7 positions agree with TRBD1. V shed 4 bases, J shed 0 bases, and the junction held 3 bases outside the gene matches. Germline values: CDR1 MDHEN, CDR2 SYDVKM. This CDR3 is 14 amino acids long. CDR3 nucleotides: TGTGCCAGCAGTTCCGGGACAGACTCCTACGAGCAGTACTTC. It is translated as CASSSGTDSYEQYF. The whole variable domain, remainder taken from reference TRBV28 and TRBJ2-7, is DVKVTQSSRYLVKRTGEKVFLECVQDMDHENMFWYRQDPGLGLRLIYFSYDVKMKEKGDIPEGYSVSREKKERFSLILESASTNQTSMYLCASSSGTDSYEQYFGPGTRLTVT.

This chain joins TRBV10-3 and TRBJ2-2; D might be TRBD2 (5 bases). The germline gives CDR1 ENHRY, CDR2 SYGVKD. The CDR3 runs to 15 residues. V was clipped by 2 bases and J by 6 bases, with 13 bases between them. CDR3 sequence reads: CAISEPGVVAGELFF. The CDR3 region has the DNA TGTGCCATCAGTGAGCCCGGGGTTGTCGCCGGGGAGCTGTTTTTT.

J is TRBJ2-7 and V is TRBV4-1; 12 nucleotides agree with TRBD1. V lost 3 bases and J lost 5; bases outside the gene matches: 5. The CDR3 loop spans 15 amino acids. Germline CDR1 and CDR2: MGHRA and YSYEKL. CDR3 nucleotides: TGCGCCAGCAGCCACGGGACAGGGGGCAAAAACGAGCAGTACTTC. It translates to CASSHGTGGKNEQYF.

V is TRBV27 and J is TRBJ1-5, with no clear D. V was trimmed by 3 bases and J by 9 bases, leaving 12 bases between them. The CDR3 spans 13 residues. CDR1 MNHEY and CDR2 SMNVEV come from the germline V gene (reference sequence). CDR3 coding DNA: TGTGCCAGCAGTTTTACGCGATTTCTGCCCCAGCATTTT. Its translation is CASSFTRFLPQHF.

A few counts support this clone. The chain employs TRBV29-1 and TRBJ2-3; 11 bases match TRBD2. This CDR3 comprises 16 residues. Per the germline V gene, CDR1 is SQVTM and CDR2 is ANQGSEA. Trimming removed 6 bases from V and 1 base from J; junction bases left unmatched: 9. The CDR3 DNA is TGCAGCGTCGAGGGGATAGCGGGAGGGGGCACAGATACGCAGTATTTT. Translated: CSVEGIAGGGTDTQYF.

With regard to this clone: The junction and the germline gene differ at one end; a read error may be behind it. The genes are TRBV5-8 and TRBJ1-2, with D possibly TRBD1 on 5 matching bases. Germline CDR1 reads SGHTS; CDR2 reads YDEGEE. The CDR3 runs to 14 residues. The CDR3 sequence is CASSFRATNYGYTF. The DNA for the CDR3 is TGTGCCAGCAGCTTCAGGGCAACTAATTATGGCTACACCTTC.

The chain is built from TRBV7-2 and TRBJ1-4, with TRBD1 as a possible D gene (5 bases). Germline V gives CDR1 SGHTA, CDR2 FQGNSA. Trimming cost V 4 bases and J 5 bases, with 17 bases left between them. There are 16 residues in the CDR3. The CDR3 reads CASSSPRGGENEKLFF. In nucleotides, the CDR3 is TGTGCCAGCAGCTCCCCACGGGGGGGAGAGAATGAAAAACTGTTTTTT. Variable domain in full (rest from reference TRBV7-2 and TRBJ1-4): GAGVSQSPSNKVTEKGKDVELRCDPISGHTALYWYRQSLGQGLEFLIYFQGNSAPDKSGLPSDRFSAERTGGSVSTLTIQRTQQEDSAVYLCASSSPRGGENEKLFFGSGTQLSVL.

The V call is TRBV25-1, the J call TRBJ2-5; no reliable D call. V shed 2 bases and J shed 2 bases, with 9 bases lying between them. Germline CDR1 is MGHDK and CDR2 is SYGVNS. CDR3 length: 14 amino acids. DNA of the CDR3: TGTGCCAGCAGTGAAAGGCAGGCACAAGAGACCCAGTACTTC. As protein: CASSERQAQETQYF.

V and J are TRBV28 and TRBJ1-6; D gene unclear. Germline V gene data show CDR1 as MDHEN and CDR2 as SYDVKM. This CDR3 spans 16 amino acids. Trimming cost V 3 bases and J 7 bases, with 16 bases left between them. The CDR3 is CASSFSSTGWNSPLHF. CDR3 bases: TGTGCCAGCAGTTTTTCAAGTACTGGATGGAATTCACCCCTCCACTTT.

The chain has TRBV2 and TRBJ2-1; 13 bases line up with TRBD2. This CDR3 region has 17 residues. Germline V lookup: CDR1 SNHLY, CDR2 FYNNEI. V shed 6 bases, J shed 2 bases, and the junction held 7 bases outside the gene matches. CDR3 in amino acids: CASRARTSGGTYNEQFF. The DNA of the CDR3 is TGTGCCAGCAGAGCCCGGACTAGCGGGGGTACCTACAATGAGCAGTTCTTC. Based on the CDR3 plus reference TRBV2 and TRBJ2-1, the full variable domain is EPEVTQTPSHQVTQMGQEVILRCVPISNHLYFYWYRQILGQKVEFLVSFYNNEISEKSEIFDDQFSVERPDGSNFTLKIRSTKLEDSAMYFCASRARTSGGTYNEQFFGPGTRLTVL.

V usage is TRBV19 and J usage is TRBJ1-5; maybe TRBD1 (5 bases). The germline CDR1 and CDR2 sequences are LNHDA and SQIVND (reference sequence). V was cut by 0 bases and J by 2 bases, with 8 bases left in between. The CDR3 is 15 amino acids. CDR3 protein: CASSIDRGGNQPQHF. Written as DNA, the CDR3 is TGTGCCAGTAGTATAGATAGGGGTGGCAATCAGCCCCAGCATTTT.

The rearrangement links TRBV4-1 to TRBJ2-3, with 12 bases matching TRBD2. J was trimmed by 0 bases and V by 4 bases; bases with no gene match: 14. The CDR3 length is 20 residues. Germline V gene sequence: CDR1 MGHRA, CDR2 YSYEKL. The CDR3 protein is CASSLKIGASGGASTDTQYF. The CDR3 nucleotides read TGCGCCAGCAGCCTAAAGATTGGGGCTAGCGGGGGGGCAAGCACAGATACGCAGTATTTT.

V usage is TRBV19 and J usage is TRBJ2-7; 7 bases agree with TRBD1. The CDR3 has 19 amino acids. Germline-derived CDR1 and CDR2 are LNHDA and SQIVND (reference sequence). The V gene end was trimmed by 0 bases and the J gene end by 1 base; junction bases not matched to a gene: 15. Here the CDR3 reads CASSIDLRRQGRGSYEQYF. The DNA for the CDR3 is TGTGCCAGTAGTATAGACCTCCGCCGACAGGGCAGGGGGTCCTACGAGCAGTACTTC.

This clone has a handful of counts. V is TRBV6-5 and J is TRBJ1-3, with D unresolved. Germline CDR1 MNHEY, CDR2 SVGAGI. Trimming pared 6 bases from V and 0 bases from J, leaving 12 bases between. The CDR3 has 15 amino acids. In nucleotides, the CDR3 is TGTGCCAGCAGCCTAGGACCCAACTCTGGAAACACCATATATTTT. Protein sequence: CASSLGPNSGNTIYF.

The chain employs TRBV28 and TRBJ1-2; 7 bases agree with TRBD1. Trimming cost V 8 bases and J 5 bases; bases outside gene matches: 5. This CDR3 comprises 12 residues. The germline V gene encodes CDR1 MDHEN and CDR2 SYDVKM. CDR3 amino acids: CASCQGGYGYTF. DNA for the CDR3: TGTGCCAGCTGTCAGGGGGGGTATGGCTACACCTTC.

J is TRBJ1-5 and V is TRBV7-2; 11 positions agree with TRBD1. CDR1 and CDR2 from the germline V gene are SGHTA and FQGNSA. The CDR3 runs to 17 residues. Trimming took 5 bases from V and 2 from J; bases not matched to a gene: 8. The chain's CDR3 is CASSEGTGGSGNQPQHF. In DNA, the CDR3 is TGTGCCAGCAGCGAAGGGACAGGGGGAAGTGGCAATCAGCCCCAGCATTTT.

The V gene is TRBV6-5, the J gene TRBJ2-5; D is possibly TRBD2 (5 bases). The germline V gene encodes CDR1 MNHEY and CDR2 SVGAGI. The CDR3 is 14 residues long. V lost 1 base, J lost 5 bases, and 11 bases lay in between. The CDR3 nucleotides read TGTGCCAGCAGTTACTTACGGGGAAGTGAGACCCAGTACTTC. Residues: CASSYLRGSETQYF.

This clone is labeled as medium-sized. The chain links TRBV11-2 to TRBJ2-3, with 8 bases that match TRBD1. Per germline, CDR1 SGHAT and CDR2 FQNNGV. V trimming: 5 bases; J trimming: 2 bases; junction bases outside the gene matches: 15. The CDR3 has 18 amino acids. CDR3 amino acids: CASSPMRTGIFPTDTQYF. CDR3 nucleotides: TGTGCCAGCAGCCCTATGAGGACAGGGATTTTTCCCACAGATACGCAGTATTTT.

The chain recombines TRBV28 with TRBJ1-3; the D gene is possibly TRBD1 (5 bases). Germline lookup yields CDR1 MDHEN and CDR2 SYDVKM. The CDR3 contains 15 residues. The V end lost 2 bases, the J end lost 3 bases, and 11 bases lay between the germline ends. DNA of the CDR3: TGTGCCAGCAGTTTAATCCGGGGGGGTGGAAACACCATATATTTT. Translated: CASSLIRGGGNTIYF. The full variable domain, its missing parts supplied by reference TRBV28 and TRBJ1-3, is DVKVTQSSRYLVKRTGEKVFLECVQDMDHENMFWYRQDPGLGLRLIYFSYDVKMKEKGDIPEGYSVSREKKERFSLILESASTNQTSMYLCASSLIRGGGNTIYFGEGSWLTVV.

The rearrangement links TRBV27 to TRBJ1-1; tentatively, D is TRBD1 (5 bases). Trimming took 2 bases from V and 8 from J, leaving 9 bases between them. The germline V gene encodes CDR1 MNHEY and CDR2 SMNVEV (reference sequence). The CDR3 contains 12 residues. In DNA, the CDR3 is TGTGCCAGCAGTTTAGGGGGAAGGGAAGCTTTCTTT. This codes for CASSLGGREAFF.

A remark on this clone: Germline and junction disagree at one end, which may indicate a read error. This chain connects TRBV9 to TRBJ2-6; D uncertain. Germline CDR1 reads SGDLS; CDR2 reads YYNGEE. The CDR3 has 17 residues. CDR3: CASSVGQVHSEANVLTF. The CDR3 DNA sequence: TGTGCCAGCAGCGTTGGGCAGGTCCACTCTGAGGCCAACGTCCTGACTTTC.

This clone is classed as medium-sized (0.01 to 0.1%). The V and J genes are TRBV18 and TRBJ2-7; 9 bases are a match to TRBD1. The length of the CDR3 is 15 residues. V lost 3 bases, J lost 8 bases, and 11 bases stayed unmatched. CDR1 and CDR2 (germline): KGHSH, LQKENI. In DNA form, the CDR3 reads TGTGCCAGCTCACCTACGGAAGGACAGGGGAGGAAGCAGTACTTC. Translating gives CASSPTEGQGRKQYF.

This clone was recorded once. The rearrangement links TRBV9 to TRBJ2-3; 8 bases agree with TRBD2. V was pared by 0 bases and J by 6 bases, with 3 bases of the junction left unmatched. Germline V lookup: CDR1 SGDLS, CDR2 YYNGEE. The CDR3 runs 14 residues. The CDR3 DNA is TGTGCCAGCAGCGTAGACGGGGGGGAGGATACGCAGTATTTT. Protein: CASSVDGGEDTQYF.

This chain links TRBV6-6 with TRBJ1-2; maybe TRBD1 (6 bases). Germline assignment: CDR1 MNHNY and CDR2 SVGAGI (reference sequence). The V and J ends lost 6 bases and 7 bases respectively, with 15 bases between them. CDR3 length: 13 residues. The CDR3 region has the DNA TGTGCCAGCAGGGGGACACCCAGGACTGGCTACACCTTC. Amino acids: CASRGTPRTGYTF.

V is TRBV5-6 and J is TRBJ2-3; D unclear. V gave up 6 bases and J gave up 5 bases, with 10 bases separating them. Germline lookup yields CDR1 SGHDT and CDR2 YYEEEE. The CDR3 runs 12 residues. The CDR3 coding sequence is TGTGCCAGCACCCTTTCGGGAGATACGCAGTATTTT. This encodes CASTLSGDTQYF.

This clone was seen more than once but under ten times. The gene calls are TRBV27 and TRBJ2-7; D uncertain. Per germline, CDR1 MNHEY and CDR2 SMNVEV (reference sequence). The length of the CDR3 is 13 residues. Trimming took 3 bases from V and 4 from J, leaving 10 bases between them. The CDR3 loop reads CASSFQGLYEQYF. In nucleotides, the CDR3 is TGTGCCAGCAGTTTTCAAGGGTTGTACGAGCAGTACTTC.